These T cell receptor beta chains were read from a single sample in a study of blood T cells in healthy people across ages. MiXCR, run by TCRdb on the 5' RACE reads, gives a single entry per CDR3 protein. The table shows about 840,000 distinct CDR3 sequences, with about 29% occurring only once. These records were also assigned to another study, of T cells of mothers and their children.

The sample consisted of blood. The source is a woman in her 40s in good health. Each CDR3 is given with its conserved first and last residue. D genes are given only for firm matches. Clone size is stated in some rows and not others, as once, few, many or a class when expanded.

j_call clone_size v_call d_call cdr3_aa cdr3_nt
TRBJ2-4 many TRBV6-2/TRBV6-3 TRBD1 CASRDRGAKNIQYF TGTGCCAGCAGGGACAGGGGCGCCAAAAACATTCAGTACTTC
TRBJ2-7 few TRBV3-1 TRBD1 CASSQNLRGREQYF TGTGCCAGCAGCCAGAACCTTAGGGGGCGCGAGCAGTACTTC
TRBJ2-1 - TRBV6-6 TRBD2 CASRPLTSGGATEQFF TGTGCCAGCAGACCCTTAACGAGCGGGGGGGCCACTGAGCAGTTCTTC
TRBJ1-5 - TRBV7-3 - CASSLNEEDNSNQPQHF TGTGCCAGCAGCCTAAACGAGGAGGATAATAGCAATCAGCCCCAGCATTTT
TRBJ2-5 - TRBV5-5 TRBD2 CASSPFSGGARKEAQYF TGTGCCAGCAGCCCGTTTAGCGGGGGGGCCCGAAAAGAGGCCCAGTACTTC
TRBJ2-7 - TRBV6-5 TRBD2 CASTTLSGGPDYEQYF TGTGCCAGCACCACCCTTAGCGGGGGGCCCGACTACGAGCAGTACTTC
TRBJ2-1 many TRBV6-4 TRBD1 CASSDTDRGEQFF TGTGCCAGCAGTGATACCGACAGGGGTGAGCAGTTCTTC
TRBJ1-3 - TRBV7-2 - CASSSQIAGNTIYF TGTGCCAGCAGCTCACAAATCGCTGGAAACACCATATATTTT
TRBJ1-1 - TRBV5-1 - CASSLGVGRATEAFF TGCGCCAGCAGCTTGGGGGTAGGGAGGGCCACTGAAGCTTTCTTT
TRBJ2-7 - TRBV7-3 - CASSPDGRYEQYF TGTGCCAGCAGCCCGGATGGACGATACGAGCAGTACTTC
TRBJ2-5 - TRBV7-6 - CASSPGGPNQETQYF TGTGCCAGCAGTCCCGGCGGGCCAAACCAAGAGACCCAGTACTTC
TRBJ1-2 - TRBV27 - CASSFLGQPWDGYTF TGTGCCAGCAGTTTCCTAGGACAGCCCTGGGATGGCTACACCTTC
TRBJ1-1 many TRBV7-2 - CASSLEGTSAAFF TGTGCCAGCAGCTTAGAGGGGACGAGTGCAGCTTTCTTT
TRBJ2-7 - TRBV7-2 - CASSFQGGTSDSYEQYF TGTGCCAGCAGCTTTCAAGGGGGGACCTCCGACTCCTACGAGCAGTACTTC
TRBJ1-1 - TRBV20-1 - CSARSSPETEAFF TGCAGTGCTAGAAGTTCGCCCGAAACTGAAGCTTTCTTT
TRBJ2-7 many TRBV27 - CASSLTGHEQYF TGTGCCAGCAGTCTCACAGGGCACGAGCAGTACTTC
TRBJ1-1 - TRBV27 TRBD1 CASGIGGLNTEAFF TGTGCCAGCGGTATAGGGGGCCTGAACACTGAAGCTTTCTTT